This TCR beta chain was captured in a study of blood T cell repertoires in COVID-19. Study-wide context: The United States, Italy and Spain supplied acute and convalescent COVID-19 samples. Nucleic acid was either cDNA or gDNA, and it came from T cells, B-cell-depleted T cells, or PBMCs.

There are 15 residues in the CDR3. The V and J ends lost 4 bases and 0 bases respectively, with 11 bases between them. Germline V gives CDR1 SGHRS, CDR2 YFSETQ. In the authors' methods: Amplification of reference gene primers provided the estimated nucleated cell counts. Clones were sequenced by immunoSEQ multiplex PCR, and TCRdb holds only the in-frame ones, with some missing. The DNA gave D and trimming, while V, J and clone size come from that table. The repertoire consists of about 6,400 clones, with more than 65% occurring once and the leading ten covering approximately 12%. The chain combines TRBV5-1 with TRBJ2-1; tentative D call: TRBD1 (5 bases). The source material was peripheral blood. This clonotype was sampled from a human donor with active COVID-19. The donor label of this sample is uncertain. CDR3 amino acids: CASSLRVSSYNEQFF. As DNA, the CDR3 is TGCGCCAGCAGCCTCAGGGTGTCCTCCTACAATGAGCAGTTCTTC.